This TCR beta chain was sequenced during a study of shared clonotypes between healthy human individuals. Overall study results and limits: How much donors shared clonotypes was expected to be affected by sequencing depth.

A word on this clone: Antigen specificity is unknown.

In the authors' methods: Owing to the provision of junction-only sequences devoid of quality scores by immunoSEQ, filtering differed. Assay: immunoSEQ multiplex PCR; the TCRdb copy retains only in-frame clones and omits some. The D gene and trimming were derived from the DNA, and the V and J assignments and clone size from that table. Among fewer than 2.5 million clones listed, 93% were seen once. This CDR3 spans 14 amino acids. The V segment lost 5 bases and the J segment 10 bases; nucleotides outside the gene matches: 10. Germline CDR1 MNHEY, CDR2 SVGAGI. The V call is TRBV6-5, the J call TRBJ1-4; 7 nucleotides line up with TRBD1. Sequenced input: naive CD4+ T cells from PBMCs. Subset noted: CD45RA+ positively selected. The source is a man aged 18 to 30 in good health. Some clones in this sample may be carry-over from other donors' samples. This CDR3 is CASSTTGVFGKLFF. Here the CDR3 DNA reads TGTGCCAGCAGTACTACAGGGGTTTTCGGAAAACTGTTTTTT.